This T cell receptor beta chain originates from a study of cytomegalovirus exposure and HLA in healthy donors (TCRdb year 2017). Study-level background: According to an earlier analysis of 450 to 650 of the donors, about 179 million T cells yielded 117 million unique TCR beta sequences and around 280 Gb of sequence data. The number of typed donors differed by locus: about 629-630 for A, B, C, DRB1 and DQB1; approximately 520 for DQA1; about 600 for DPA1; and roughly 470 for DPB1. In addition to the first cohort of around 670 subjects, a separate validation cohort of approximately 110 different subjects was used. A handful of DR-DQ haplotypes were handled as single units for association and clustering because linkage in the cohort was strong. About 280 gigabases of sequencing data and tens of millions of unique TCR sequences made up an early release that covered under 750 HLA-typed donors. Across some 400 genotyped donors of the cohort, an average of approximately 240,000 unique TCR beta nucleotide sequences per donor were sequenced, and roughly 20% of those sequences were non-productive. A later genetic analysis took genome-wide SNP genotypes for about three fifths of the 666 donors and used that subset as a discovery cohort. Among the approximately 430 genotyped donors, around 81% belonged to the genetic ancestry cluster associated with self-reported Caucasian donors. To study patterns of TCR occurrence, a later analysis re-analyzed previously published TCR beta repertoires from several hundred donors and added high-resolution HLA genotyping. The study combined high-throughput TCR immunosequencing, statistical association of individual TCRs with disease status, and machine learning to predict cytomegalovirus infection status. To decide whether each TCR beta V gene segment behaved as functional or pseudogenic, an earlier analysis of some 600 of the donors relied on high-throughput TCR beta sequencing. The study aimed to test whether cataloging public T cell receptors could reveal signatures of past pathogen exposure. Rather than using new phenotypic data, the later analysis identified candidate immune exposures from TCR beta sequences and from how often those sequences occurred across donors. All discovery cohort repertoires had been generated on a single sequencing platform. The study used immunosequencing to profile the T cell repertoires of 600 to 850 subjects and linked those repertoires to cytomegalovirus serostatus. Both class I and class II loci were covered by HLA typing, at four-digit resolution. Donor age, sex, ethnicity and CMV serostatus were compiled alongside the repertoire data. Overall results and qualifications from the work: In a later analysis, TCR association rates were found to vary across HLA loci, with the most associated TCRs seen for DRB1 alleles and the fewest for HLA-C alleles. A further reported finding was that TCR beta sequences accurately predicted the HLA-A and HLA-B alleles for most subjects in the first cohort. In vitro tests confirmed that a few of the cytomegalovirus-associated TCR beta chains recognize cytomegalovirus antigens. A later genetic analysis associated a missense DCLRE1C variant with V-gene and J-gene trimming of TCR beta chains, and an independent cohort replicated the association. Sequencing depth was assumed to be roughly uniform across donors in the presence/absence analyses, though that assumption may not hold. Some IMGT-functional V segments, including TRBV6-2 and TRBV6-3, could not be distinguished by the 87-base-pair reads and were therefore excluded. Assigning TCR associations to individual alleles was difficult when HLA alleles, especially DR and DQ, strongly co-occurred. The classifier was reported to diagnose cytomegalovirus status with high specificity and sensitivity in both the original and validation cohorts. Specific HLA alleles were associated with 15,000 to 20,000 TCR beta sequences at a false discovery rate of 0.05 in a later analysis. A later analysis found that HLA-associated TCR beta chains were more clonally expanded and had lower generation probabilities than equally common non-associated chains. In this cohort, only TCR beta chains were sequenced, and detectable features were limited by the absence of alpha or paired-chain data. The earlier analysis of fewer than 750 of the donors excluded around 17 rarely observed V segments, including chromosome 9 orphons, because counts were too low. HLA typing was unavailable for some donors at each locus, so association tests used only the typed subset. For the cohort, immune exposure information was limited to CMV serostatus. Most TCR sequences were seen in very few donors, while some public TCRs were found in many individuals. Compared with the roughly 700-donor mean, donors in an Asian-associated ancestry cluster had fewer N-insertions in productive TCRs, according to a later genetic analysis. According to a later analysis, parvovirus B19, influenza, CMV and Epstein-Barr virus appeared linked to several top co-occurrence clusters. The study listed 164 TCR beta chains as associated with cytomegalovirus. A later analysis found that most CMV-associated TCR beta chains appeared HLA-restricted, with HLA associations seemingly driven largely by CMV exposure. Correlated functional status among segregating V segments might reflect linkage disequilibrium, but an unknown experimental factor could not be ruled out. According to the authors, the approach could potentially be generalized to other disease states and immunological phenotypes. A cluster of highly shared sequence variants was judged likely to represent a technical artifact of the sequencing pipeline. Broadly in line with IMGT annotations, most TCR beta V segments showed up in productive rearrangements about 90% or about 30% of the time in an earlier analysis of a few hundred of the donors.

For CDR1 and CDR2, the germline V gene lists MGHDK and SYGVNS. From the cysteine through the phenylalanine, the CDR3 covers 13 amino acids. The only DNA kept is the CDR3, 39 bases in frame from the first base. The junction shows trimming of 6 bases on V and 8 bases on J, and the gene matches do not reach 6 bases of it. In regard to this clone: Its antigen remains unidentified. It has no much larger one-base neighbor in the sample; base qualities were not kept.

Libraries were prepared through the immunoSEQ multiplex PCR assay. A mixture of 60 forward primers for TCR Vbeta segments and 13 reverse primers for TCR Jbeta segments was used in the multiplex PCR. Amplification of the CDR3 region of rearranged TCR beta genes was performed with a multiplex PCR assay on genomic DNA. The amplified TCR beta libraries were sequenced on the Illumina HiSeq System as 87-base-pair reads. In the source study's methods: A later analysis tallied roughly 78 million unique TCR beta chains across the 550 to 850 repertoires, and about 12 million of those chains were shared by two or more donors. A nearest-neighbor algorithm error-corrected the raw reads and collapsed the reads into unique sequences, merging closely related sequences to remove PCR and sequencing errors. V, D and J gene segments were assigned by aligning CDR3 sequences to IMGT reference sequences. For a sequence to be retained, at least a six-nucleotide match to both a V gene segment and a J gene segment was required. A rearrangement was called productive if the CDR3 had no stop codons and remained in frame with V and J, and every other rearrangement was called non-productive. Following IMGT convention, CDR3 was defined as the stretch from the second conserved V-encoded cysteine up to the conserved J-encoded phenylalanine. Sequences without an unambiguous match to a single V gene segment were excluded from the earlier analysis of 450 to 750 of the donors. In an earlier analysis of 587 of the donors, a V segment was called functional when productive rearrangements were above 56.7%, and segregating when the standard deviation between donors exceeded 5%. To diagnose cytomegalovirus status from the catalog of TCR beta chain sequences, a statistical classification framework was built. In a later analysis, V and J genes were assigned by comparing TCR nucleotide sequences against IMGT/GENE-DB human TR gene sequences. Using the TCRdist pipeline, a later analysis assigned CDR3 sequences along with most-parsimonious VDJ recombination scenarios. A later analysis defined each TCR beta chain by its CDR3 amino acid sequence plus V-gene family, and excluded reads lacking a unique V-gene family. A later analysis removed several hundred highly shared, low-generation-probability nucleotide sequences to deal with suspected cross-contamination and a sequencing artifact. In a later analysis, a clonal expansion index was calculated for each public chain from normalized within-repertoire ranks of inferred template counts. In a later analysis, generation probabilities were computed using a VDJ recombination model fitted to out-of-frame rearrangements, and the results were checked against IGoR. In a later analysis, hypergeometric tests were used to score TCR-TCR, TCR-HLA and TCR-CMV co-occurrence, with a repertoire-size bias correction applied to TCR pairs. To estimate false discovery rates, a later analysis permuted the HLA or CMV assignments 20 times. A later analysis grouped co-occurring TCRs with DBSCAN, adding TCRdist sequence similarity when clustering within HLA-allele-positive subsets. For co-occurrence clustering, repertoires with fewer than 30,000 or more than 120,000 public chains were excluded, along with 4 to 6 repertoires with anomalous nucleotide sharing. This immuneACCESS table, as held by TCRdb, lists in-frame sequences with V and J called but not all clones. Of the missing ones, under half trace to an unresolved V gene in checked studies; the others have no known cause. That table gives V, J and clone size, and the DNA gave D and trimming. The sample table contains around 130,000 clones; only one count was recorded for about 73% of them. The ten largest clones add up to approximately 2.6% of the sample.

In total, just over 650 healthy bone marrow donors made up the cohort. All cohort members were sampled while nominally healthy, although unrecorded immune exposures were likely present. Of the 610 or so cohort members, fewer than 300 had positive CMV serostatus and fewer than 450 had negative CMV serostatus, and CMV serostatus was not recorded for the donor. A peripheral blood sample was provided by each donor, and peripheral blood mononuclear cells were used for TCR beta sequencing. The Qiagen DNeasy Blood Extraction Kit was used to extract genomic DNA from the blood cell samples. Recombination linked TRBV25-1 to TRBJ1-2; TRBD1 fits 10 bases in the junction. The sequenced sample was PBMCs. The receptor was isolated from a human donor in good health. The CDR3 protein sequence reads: CASRRQGAGGYTF. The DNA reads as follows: TGTGCCAGCAGGAGACAGGGGGCTGGGGGCTACACCTTC.